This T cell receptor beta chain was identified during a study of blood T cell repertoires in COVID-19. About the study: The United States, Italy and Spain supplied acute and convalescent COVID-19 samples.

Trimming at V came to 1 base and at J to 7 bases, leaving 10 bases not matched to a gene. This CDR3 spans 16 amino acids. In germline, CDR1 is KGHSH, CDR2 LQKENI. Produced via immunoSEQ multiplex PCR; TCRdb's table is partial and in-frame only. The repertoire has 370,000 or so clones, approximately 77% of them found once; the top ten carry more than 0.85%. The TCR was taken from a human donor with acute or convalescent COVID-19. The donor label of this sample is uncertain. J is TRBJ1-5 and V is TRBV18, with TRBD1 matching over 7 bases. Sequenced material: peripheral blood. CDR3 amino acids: CASSPRKQGIGQPQHF. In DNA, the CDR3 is TGTGCCAGCTCACCACGAAAACAGGGGATAGGACAGCCCCAGCATTTT. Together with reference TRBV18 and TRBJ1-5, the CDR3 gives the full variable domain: NAGVMQNPRHLVRRRGQEARLRCSPMKGHSHVYWYRQLPEEGLKFMVYLQKENIIDESGMPKERFSAEFPKEGPSILRIQQVVRGDSAAYFCASSPRKQGIGQPQHFGDGTRLSIL.